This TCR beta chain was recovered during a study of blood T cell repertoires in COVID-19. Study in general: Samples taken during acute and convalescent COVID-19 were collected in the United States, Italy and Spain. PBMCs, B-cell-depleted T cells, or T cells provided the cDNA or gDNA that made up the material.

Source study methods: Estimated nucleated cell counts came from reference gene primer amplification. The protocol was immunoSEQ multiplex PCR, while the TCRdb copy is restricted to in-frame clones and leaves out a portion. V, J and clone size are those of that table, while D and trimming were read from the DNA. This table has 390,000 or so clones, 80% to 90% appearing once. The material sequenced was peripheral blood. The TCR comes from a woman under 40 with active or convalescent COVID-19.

CDR3 DNA sequence: TGTGCCAGCAGTTACCCGGGGACAGGGTCAGATACGCAGTATTTT. Protein product: CASSYPGTGSDTQYF. The V and J genes are TRBV6-5 and TRBJ2-3; 9 nucleotides line up with TRBD1. CDR1 and CDR2 (germline): MNHEY, SVGAGI. The ends lost 2 bases at V and 4 bases at J; junction bases unmatched: 4. The CDR3 has 15 amino acids.